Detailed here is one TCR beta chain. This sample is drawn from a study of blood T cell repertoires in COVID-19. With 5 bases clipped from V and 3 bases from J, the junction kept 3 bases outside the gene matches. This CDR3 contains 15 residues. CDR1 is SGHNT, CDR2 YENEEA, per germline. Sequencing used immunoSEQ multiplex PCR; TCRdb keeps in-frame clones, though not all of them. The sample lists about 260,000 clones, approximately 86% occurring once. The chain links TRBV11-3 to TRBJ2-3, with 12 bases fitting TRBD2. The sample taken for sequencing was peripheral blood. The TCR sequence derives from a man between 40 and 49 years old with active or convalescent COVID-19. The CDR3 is CASSPGTSGTDTQYF. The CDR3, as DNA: TGTGCCAGCAGCCCTGGGACTAGCGGGACAGATACGCAGTATTTT.